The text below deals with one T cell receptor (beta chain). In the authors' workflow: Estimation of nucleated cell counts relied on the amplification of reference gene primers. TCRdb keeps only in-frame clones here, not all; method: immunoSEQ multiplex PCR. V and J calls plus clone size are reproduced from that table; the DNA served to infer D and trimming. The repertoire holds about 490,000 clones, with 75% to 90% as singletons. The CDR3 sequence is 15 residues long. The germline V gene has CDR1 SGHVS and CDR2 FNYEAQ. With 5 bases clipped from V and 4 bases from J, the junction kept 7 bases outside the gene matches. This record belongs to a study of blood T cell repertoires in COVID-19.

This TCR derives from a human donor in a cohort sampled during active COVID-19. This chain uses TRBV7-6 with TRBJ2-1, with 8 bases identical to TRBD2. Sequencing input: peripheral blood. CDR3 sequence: CASSIIAGPYNEQFF. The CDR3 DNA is TGTGCCAGCAGCATAATAGCGGGACCTTACAATGAGCAGTTCTTC.